This passage covers 19 T cell receptor beta chains from one sample sequenced in a study of cytotoxic CD8 clonotypes in ibrutinib-treated CLL. Sequencing was performed with immunoSEQ multiplex PCR; in TCRdb, only in-frame clones are kept and a portion is missing. The data show around 140,000 clones, around 80% seen once. This sample comprised PBMCs, obtained after 36 months of ibrutinib treatment. Receptor source: a human donor with chronic lymphocytic leukemia.

The V gene is TRBV2, the J gene TRBJ2-3; D is undetermined. The CDR3 spans 12 residues. CDR1 and CDR2 from the germline V gene are SNHLY and FYNNEI. Trimming left V 2 bases short and J 7 bases short, with 7 bases between. DNA of the CDR3: TGTGCCAGCAGTGAAAGGAGATATACGCAGTATTTT. Residues: CASSERRYTQYF.

This chain joins TRBV28 and TRBJ2-6; no clear D gene. CDR1 and CDR2 (germline): MDHEN, SYDVKM. Trimming left V 5 bases short and J 0 bases short, with 8 bases between. The CDR3 loop spans 15 amino acids. CDR3 nucleotides: TGTGCCAGCAGTCCGCCCGGCTCTGGGGCCAACGTCCTGACTTTC. The encoded protein is CASSPPGSGANVLTF.

This clone came up once. The chain links TRBV6-5 to TRBJ1-5, with D tentatively TRBD1 (5 bases). CDR3 length: 14 amino acids. Trimming pared 2 bases from V and 6 bases from J, leaving 11 bases between. Germline loops: CDR1 MNHEY, CDR2 SVGAGI. As DNA, the CDR3 is TGTGCCAGCAGTTACAGCAGGGTTGGTCAGCCCCAGCATTTT. Residues: CASSYSRVGQPQHF.

This clone was picked up a small number of times. The chain links TRBV6-1 to TRBJ1-3; D gene uncertain. Per the germline V gene, CDR1 is MNHNS and CDR2 is SASEGT. V lost 8 bases, J lost 4 bases, and 12 bases lay in between. The CDR3 loop spans 13 amino acids. The CDR3 region is CASDQQRGNTIYF. CDR3 coding DNA: TGTGCCAGCGATCAGCAGAGGGGAAACACCATATATTTT.

The V and J genes are TRBV6-5 and TRBJ2-7; 7 bases align to TRBD1. CDR1 is MNHEY and CDR2 is SVGAGI in the germline V gene. The V and J ends lost 2 bases and 5 bases, in that order; junction bases with no gene match: 6. The CDR3 spans 14 residues. The CDR3 region is CASSYDNRGHEQYF. The CDR3 nucleotides read TGTGCCAGCAGTTACGACAACAGGGGCCACGAGCAGTACTTC.

This chain uses TRBV30 with TRBJ2-1; D may be TRBD1 (5 bases). The germline gives CDR1 GTSNPN, CDR2 SVGIG (reference sequence). The germline V and J ends were trimmed by 5 bases and 3 bases, with 17 bases remaining between them. The CDR3 has 15 residues. The CDR3: CAWAQAGMNYNEQFF. The CDR3 DNA reads TGTGCCTGGGCTCAGGCAGGGATGAACTACAATGAGCAGTTCTTC.

In its sample, this clone was seen a few times. V is TRBV27 and J is TRBJ1-1; 8 nucleotides match TRBD1. The CDR3 is 16 amino acids. Germline values: CDR1 MNHEY, CDR2 SMNVEV (reference sequence). The V segment lost 6 bases and the J segment 0 bases; nucleotides outside the gene matches: 9. CDR3 in amino acids: CASRILTGALNTEAFF. The CDR3 bases are TGTGCCAGCAGGATACTGACAGGGGCGTTGAACACTGAAGCTTTCTTT.

The chain carries TRBV18 and TRBJ2-7; D possibly uses TRBD1 or TRBD2 (6 bases each). This CDR3 contains 16 residues. Germline CDR1 KGHSH, CDR2 LQKENI. Trimming cost V 0 bases and J 6 bases, with 18 bases left between them. The chain's CDR3 is CASSPPIDRQEGEQYF. For the CDR3, the DNA is TGTGCCAGCTCACCACCGATTGATCGACAGGAGGGCGAGCAGTACTTC.

As DNA, the CDR3 is TGTGCCAGCAGTTCGATAATCGGGACAGGGTTGGGCACCGGGGAGCTGTTTTTT. It translates to CASSSIIGTGLGTGELFF. The V call is TRBV27, the J call TRBJ2-2; 9 bases align to TRBD1. The CDR3 totals 18 residues. Germline V gene data show CDR1 as MNHEY and CDR2 as SMNVEV (reference sequence). V was clipped by 4 bases and J by 4 bases; unmatched bases: 13.

This chain uses TRBV5-4 with TRBJ2-5; D is ambiguous. The length of the CDR3 is 11 residues. Trimming pared 4 bases from V and 2 bases from J, leaving 3 bases between. Germline V CDR1 and CDR2: SGHNT, YYREEE (reference sequence). The CDR3 bases are TGTGCCAGCAGCGGACAAGAGACCCAGTACTTC. Translation: CASSGQETQYF.

The J gene is TRBJ2-1, the V gene TRBV15, with D possibly TRBD2 on 5 matching bases. The germline V and J ends were trimmed by 0 bases and 2 bases, with 11 bases remaining between them. CDR3 length: 16 residues. Germline values: CDR1 LNHNV, CDR2 YYDKDF (reference sequence). The CDR3 nucleotides are TGTGCCACCAGCAGAGATCGAGCGGAGACCTACAATGAGCAGTTCTTC. It codes for CATSRDRAETYNEQFF.

The V call is TRBV27, the J call TRBJ2-7; D assignment may be TRBD1 or TRBD2 (5 bases each). The CDR3 has 13 residues. In germline, CDR1 is MNHEY, CDR2 SMNVEV (reference sequence). Trimming removed 5 bases at V and 6 bases at J, with 14 bases between. The CDR3: CASSPGTSREQYF. CDR3 bases: TGTGCCAGCAGTCCCGGGACCTCCCGCGAGCAGTACTTC.

This chain links TRBV9 with TRBJ2-7; D is undetermined. Germline CDR1 is SGDLS and CDR2 is YYNGEE. This CDR3 is built from 12 residues. V dropped 3 bases and J dropped 6 bases, with 10 bases sitting between them. The CDR3 DNA sequence: TGTGCCAGCAGCGGGGCCATAGGCGAGCAGTACTTC. Its translation is CASSGAIGEQYF.

J is TRBJ2-3 and V is TRBV5-6, with TRBD1 identical over 7 bases. Looked up from germline, CDR1 is SGHDT and CDR2 is YYEEEE. The J segment lost 2 bases and the V segment lost 3 bases, leaving 6 bases of the junction unmatched. CDR3 length: 15 residues. The CDR3 DNA is TGTGCCAGCAGCTATTCGGGACAGTACACAGATACGCAGTATTTT. This sequence encodes CASSYSGQYTDTQYF.

The chain recombines TRBV6-6 with TRBJ2-7; no firm D call. Trimming removed 0 bases at V and 0 bases at J, with 9 bases between. CDR1 is MNHNY and CDR2 is SVGAGI in the germline V gene (reference sequence). There are 15 residues in the CDR3. The CDR3 sequence is CASSYSRLFSYEQYF. CDR3 DNA sequence: TGTGCCAGCAGTTACTCTCGACTTTTCTCCTACGAGCAGTACTTC.

This chain connects TRBV11-2 to TRBJ1-5, with D possibly matching TRBD1 (5 bases). This CDR3 has 15 amino acids. Germline values: CDR1 SGHAT, CDR2 FQNNGV. V lost 5 bases and J 0 bases, leaving 11 bases between the germline ends. The CDR3 DNA follows: TGTGCCAGCAGCCAAGGACACGGTAGCAATCAGCCCCAGCATTTT. It encodes CASSQGHGSNQPQHF.

CDR3 DNA sequence: TGCGCCAGCAGCTTGGCCATAAGGTACAATGAGCAGTTCTTC. Its translation: CASSLAIRYNEQFF. This chain connects TRBV5-1 to TRBJ2-1, with D hard to call. This CDR3 is 14 amino acids long. Trimming removed 0 bases from V and 4 bases from J, with 8 bases in between. The V gene's germline CDR1 is SGHRS and CDR2 YFSETQ.

The chain uses TRBV5-1 and TRBJ2-7, with 11 bases aligning to TRBD2. The germline gives CDR1 SGHRS, CDR2 YFSETQ. V lost 4 bases to trimming and J lost 5 bases; unmatched junction nucleotides: 8. CDR3 length equals 15 residues. CDR3 in amino acids: CASSRLLAGGDEQYF. As DNA, the CDR3 is TGCGCCAGCAGCCGACTTCTAGCGGGGGGCGACGAGCAGTACTTC.

This chain uses TRBV5-1 with TRBJ2-3; 11 bases are shared with TRBD2. There are 16 residues in the CDR3. Germline V CDR1 and CDR2: SGHRS, YFSETQ. After removal of 2 bases from V and 6 bases from J, the junction contained 8 bases not matched to a gene. CDR3 in amino acids: CASSFILAGASDTQYF. The CDR3 region has the DNA TGCGCCAGCAGCTTTATACTAGCGGGAGCGAGTGATACGCAGTATTTT.